The 11 T cell receptor beta chains in this list originate from one sample, sequenced in a study of blood T cell repertoires in COVID-19. The table came from immunoSEQ multiplex PCR; TCRdb's copy has only in-frame clones and leaves some out. There are around 500,000 clones in the sample; approximately 86% occur only once, and approximately 8.3% lies in the top ten. The sequencing input was PBMCs or T cells enriched from blood (not recorded which). The receptor set was obtained from a woman aged 60 to 75 who had recovered from COVID-19.

The chain uses TRBV19 and TRBJ1-2; 7 nucleotides match TRBD1. Germline-derived CDR1 and CDR2 are LNHDA and SQIVND (reference sequence). This CDR3 contains 15 residues. After removal of 6 bases from V and 2 bases from J, the junction contained 9 bases not matched to a gene. CDR3 in amino acids: CASRKDRVGNYGYTF. CDR3 coding DNA: TGTGCCAGTAGAAAAGACAGGGTTGGAAACTATGGCTACACCTTC.

The chain carries TRBV12-3 or TRBV12-4 and TRBJ1-5, with a weak D call TRBD1 (6 bases). The CDR3 covers 13 residues. V was clipped by 5 bases and J by 4 bases, with 9 bases between them. The CDR3, as DNA: TGTGCCAGCAGTCCTGGACAGAATCAGCCCCAGCATTTT. Translation: CASSPGQNQPQHF.

To note about this clone: Other DNA sequences of this sample code for an identical CDR3. This sequence joins TRBV2 and TRBJ1-5; TRBD1 matches 8 bases. CDR3 length: 14 residues. Germline V gives CDR1 SNHLY, CDR2 FYNNEI. Trimming removed 5 bases from V and 5 bases from J; junction bases left unmatched: 5. In DNA, the CDR3 is TGTGCCAGCAGTCCAGACAGGGGAGATCAGCCCCAGCATTTT. The encoded protein is CASSPDRGDQPQHF. The whole variable domain, remainder taken from reference TRBV2 and TRBJ1-5, is EPEVTQTPSHQVTQMGQEVILRCVPISNHLYFYWYRQILGQKVEFLVSFYNNEISEKSEIFDDQFSVERPDGSNFTLKIRSTKLEDSAMYFCASSPDRGDQPQHFGDGTRLSIL.

The rearrangement links TRBV4-1 to TRBJ1-5; D is uncertain. V was pared by 0 bases and J by 7 bases, with 10 bases between. Germline V gives CDR1 MGHRA, CDR2 YSYEKL. The CDR3 extends over 14 amino acids. For the CDR3, the DNA is TGCGCCAGCAGCCAAGATCGGCGGGGACAGCCCCAGCATTTT. Protein: CASSQDRRGQPQHF.

J is TRBJ2-2 and V is TRBV3-1 (or the pseudogene TRBV3-2); possible D gene TRBD2, 6 bases. Trimming shortened V by 5 bases and J by 5 bases, and 15 bases separated the two germline ends. The CDR3 is 15 residues long. The V gene's germline CDR1 is LGHDT and CDR2 YNNKEL (reference sequence). This CDR3 is CASSSRDLGTGELFF. The CDR3 coding sequence is TGTGCCAGCAGCTCACGGGACTTGGGGACCGGGGAGCTGTTTTTT.

This sequence joins TRBV12-3 or TRBV12-4 and TRBJ2-1; D gene uncertain. The CDR3 length is 11 residues. V lost 6 bases, J lost 8 bases, and 8 bases lay in between. The CDR3 nucleotides are TGTGCCAGCAGCGGCCGGGATGAGCAGTTCTTC. Amino acids: CASSGRDEQFF.

V usage is TRBV28 and J usage is TRBJ1-5; no reliable D call. V was clipped by 7 bases and J by 2 bases, with 18 bases between them. This CDR3 spans 16 amino acids. The germline gives CDR1 MDHEN, CDR2 SYDVKM. CDR3 region: CASTPPRVNGNQPQHF. For the CDR3, the DNA is TGTGCCAGCACCCCGCCGAGGGTTAATGGCAATCAGCCCCAGCATTTT.

This clone was counted a single time. The DNA for the CDR3 is TGTGCCAGTAGCCTGAACAGGGACAATTCACCCCTCCACTTT. It encodes CASSLNRDNSPLHF. V gene TRBV19 combines with J gene TRBJ1-6; D is possibly TRBD1 (6 bases). The germline CDR1 and CDR2 sequences are LNHDA and SQIVND (reference sequence). V was cut by 6 bases and J by 7 bases, with 13 bases left in between. The CDR3 consists of 14 residues.

V gene TRBV19 combines with J gene TRBJ1-5; 12 bases line up with TRBD1. This CDR3 region has 16 residues. Germline V gives CDR1 LNHDA, CDR2 SQIVND (reference sequence). With 4 bases clipped from V and 7 bases from J, the junction kept 8 bases outside the gene matches. The CDR3 is CASSSRDRGLEQPQHF. Written as DNA, the CDR3 is TGTGCCAGTAGTAGCCGGGACAGGGGGCTCGAGCAGCCCCAGCATTTT.

The chain links TRBV19 to TRBJ1-5; TRBD1 matches at 9 bases. The trim removed 6 bases at V and 2 bases at J, leaving 8 bases unmatched. The CDR3 consists of 16 residues. The germline gives CDR1 LNHDA, CDR2 SQIVND (reference sequence). The CDR3 protein is CASRQGQGTGNQPQHF. DNA of the CDR3: TGTGCCAGTAGACAGGGACAGGGAACGGGCAATCAGCCCCAGCATTTT.

The gene calls are TRBV19 and TRBJ1-4; tentatively, D is TRBD1 (5 bases). CDR1 is LNHDA, CDR2 SQIVND, per germline (reference sequence). Trimming removed 0 bases at V and 9 bases at J, with 14 bases between. The CDR3 has 15 residues. CDR3 protein: CASSIEGLLGKKLFF. In DNA, the CDR3 is TGTGCCAGTAGTATAGAGGGACTCCTTGGGAAAAAACTGTTTTTT.